These T cell receptor beta chains were read from a single sample in a study of T cell changes during pregnancy in multiple sclerosis. The repertoire was sequenced with immunoSEQ multiplex PCR; TCRdb's copy has only in-frame clones and lacks some. The sample shows 40,000 to 65,000 clones, 85% to 95% of them seen only once. The material was CD4+ T cells from peripheral blood mononuclear cells, obtained in the third trimester of pregnancy. These receptors came from a female donor with multiple sclerosis, enrolled in a pregnancy study. CDR3s include the opening cysteine and the closing phenylalanine or tryptophan. The order of the fields is V gene, J gene, CDR3 length, clone size, D gene, CDR3 protein, CDR3 DNA. D genes are given only for firm matches. For some rows the clone size is stated as once, few or many, or as a class when expanded; others skip it.

TRBV6-1	TRBJ2-1	14	NA	TRBD1	CASRGTGTYNEQFF	TGTGCCAGCAGGGGGACAGGGACCTACAATGAGCAGTTCTTC
TRBV30	TRBJ1-2	14	NA	NA	CAWSARVGGKGYTF	TGTGCCTGGAGCGCAAGGGTTGGAGGGAAAGGCTACACCTTC
TRBV7-3	TRBJ2-7	15	NA	NA	CASSLRGNPTYEQYF	TGTGCCAGCAGCTTACGGGGAAACCCAACCTACGAGCAGTACTTC
TRBV19	TRBJ2-4	15	NA	TRBD2	CASSMGGIKKNIQYF	TGTGCCAGTAGTATGGGGGGGATTAAGAAAAACATTCAGTACTTC
TRBV19	TRBJ1-1	12	NA	NA	CATSTGTAEAFF	TGTGCCACCTCGACAGGAACGGCTGAAGCTTTCTTT
TRBV7-6	TRBJ1-3	19	NA	TRBD1	CASSLRAPGQGTLGNTIYF	TGTGCCAGCAGCTTGAGGGCACCGGGACAGGGGACACTCGGAAACACCATATATTTT
TRBV2	TRBJ1-1	11	NA	TRBD1	CASSAGGLAFF	TGTGCCAGCAGTGCAGGGGGCTTGGCTTTCTTT
TRBV29-1	TRBJ2-7	17	NA	TRBD2	CSVEDRTTSGRKYEQYF	TGCAGCGTTGAAGATCGTACGACTAGCGGGAGGAAGTACGAGCAGTACTTC
TRBV11-2	TRBJ1-3	13	NA	NA	CATGAGAGNTIYF	TGTGCCACCGGTGCGGGGGCTGGAAACACCATATATTTT
TRBV28	TRBJ1-2	15	NA	TRBD1	CASRTGTGVGYGYTF	TGTGCCAGCAGAACCGGGACAGGGGTCGGGTATGGCTACACCTTC
TRBV5-5	TRBJ1-1	16	NA	NA	CASSSMTGIGEAEAFF	TGTGCCAGCAGCTCAATGACAGGTATAGGGGAAGCTGAAGCTTTCTTT
TRBV9	TRBJ2-1	13	NA	TRBD1	CASSRDSHNEQFF	TGTGCCAGCAGCCGGGACAGCCACAATGAGCAGTTCTTC
TRBV6-1	TRBJ2-5	11	NA	NA	CASSVKETQYF	TGTGCCAGCAGTGTAAAAGAGACCCAGTACTTC
TRBV2	TRBJ1-5	15	NA	NA	CASSVLPGGNQPQHF	TGTGCCAGCAGTGTTTTACCGGGGGGAAATCAGCCCCAGCATTTT
TRBV19	TRBJ1-1	16	once	TRBD1	CASSILTGALGTEAFF	TGTGCCAGTAGTATCCTCACAGGGGCCCTGGGCACTGAAGCTTTCTTT
TRBV5-1	TRBJ2-1	17	NA	TRBD2	CASSLAGGFSSYNEQFF	TGCGCCAGCAGCTTGGCCGGGGGGTTCAGCTCCTACAATGAGCAGTTCTTC
TRBV28	TRBJ2-5	15	NA	TRBD1	CASSFGTGGVPDQYF	TGTGCCAGCAGCTTCGGGACAGGCGGGGTGCCGGACCAGTACTTC
TRBV20-1	TRBJ2-1	11	NA	NA	CSASDLDQQFF	TGCAGTGCTAGCGACTTGGATCAACAGTTCTTC
TRBV19	TRBJ1-5	12	NA	NA	CASSGGYQPQHF	TGTGCCAGTTCCGGGGGTTATCAGCCCCAGCATTTT
TRBV9	TRBJ2-1	14	once	NA	CASSVDPGRGEQFF	TGTGCCAGCAGCGTAGATCCGGGGCGGGGTGAGCAGTTCTTC
TRBV6-1	TRBJ1-2	13	NA	NA	CASRPTDQRGYTF	TGTGCCAGCAGACCGACAGATCAGAGGGGCTACACCTTC
TRBV9	TRBJ2-6	18	NA	NA	CASSASNRVLSGANVLTF	TGTGCCAGCAGCGCGAGCAACCGGGTCCTCTCTGGGGCCAACGTCCTGACTTTC
TRBV19	TRBJ1-1	11	NA	NA	CASVGFTEAFF	TGTGCCAGTGTCGGGTTTACTGAAGCTTTCTTT
TRBV6-4	TRBJ1-5	16	NA	NA	CASSVGYTRTNQPQHF	TGTGCCAGCAGTGTAGGCTACACAAGGACAAATCAGCCCCAGCATTTT
TRBV28	TRBJ2-3	13	once	TRBD1	CASKDRATDTQYF	TGTGCCAGCAAGGACAGGGCCACAGATACGCAGTATTTT
TRBV19	TRBJ1-2	11	NA	TRBD1	CASSSGGGYTF	TGTGCCAGTAGTTCAGGGGGTGGCTACACCTTC
TRBV7-2	TRBJ2-3	16	NA	TRBD2	CASSLGLAGGLDTQYF	TGTGCCAGCAGCTTGGGACTAGCGGGGGGGTTGGATACGCAGTATTTT
TRBV7-3	TRBJ2-7	15	NA	NA	CASSPEGGRFYEQYF	TGTGCCAGCAGCCCCGAGGGGGGGAGATTTTACGAGCAGTACTTC
TRBV7-2	TRBJ2-7	15	NA	TRBD1	CASSPQLGQAYEQYF	TGTGCCAGCAGCCCCCAACTCGGACAGGCCTACGAGCAGTACTTC
TRBV2	TRBJ2-7	16	NA	NA	CASSEGPGDFSYEQYF	TGTGCCAGCAGTGAGGGTCCGGGAGACTTCTCCTACGAGCAGTACTTC
TRBV19	TRBJ2-3	18	NA	TRBD2	CASSIGPPRGGNTDTQYF	TGTGCCAGTAGTATAGGGCCGCCCCGGGGGGGTAACACAGATACGCAGTATTTT
TRBV28	TRBJ2-7	14	NA	NA	CASGETGMPYEQYF	TGTGCCAGTGGAGAGACAGGAATGCCCTACGAGCAGTACTTC
TRBV18	TRBJ1-2	15	NA	TRBD1	CASSPPEGGIYGYTF	TGTGCCAGCTCACCACCGGAAGGGGGCATCTATGGCTACACCTTC
TRBV2	TRBJ2-2	14	NA	TRBD1	CASRYGQGTGELFF	TGTGCCAGCAGATACGGACAGGGTACCGGGGAGCTGTTTTTT
TRBV19	TRBJ1-5	15	few	NA	CASSIRKVPPQPQHF	TGTGCCAGTAGTATTAGAAAAGTACCGCCTCAGCCCCAGCATTTT
TRBV11-3	TRBJ2-2	14	NA	NA	CASSPQGATGELFF	TGTGCCAGCAGCCCACAGGGTGCCACCGGGGAGCTGTTTTTT
TRBV27	TRBJ2-1	14	NA	NA	CASSVRRGYNEQFF	TGTGCCAGCAGTGTGCGCAGGGGTTACAATGAGCAGTTCTTC
TRBV5-1	TRBJ2-7	15	NA	TRBD1	CASSLAPGQGYEQYF	TGCGCCAGCAGCTTGGCTCCGGGACAGGGCTACGAGCAGTACTTC
TRBV5-1	TRBJ2-1	20	once	NA	CASSLGAGGTTYEVYNEQFF	TGCGCCAGCAGCTTGGGGGCCGGCGGGACCACCTATGAGGTATACAATGAGCAGTTCTTC
TRBV27	TRBJ2-2	14	NA	NA	CASSRGQRTGELFF	TGTGCCAGCAGTAGGGGACAACGCACCGGGGAGCTGTTTTTT
TRBV30	TRBJ1-3	15	NA	TRBD1	CAWSTRDRGGNTIYF	TGTGCCTGGAGTACCAGGGACAGGGGTGGAAACACCATATATTTT